This T cell receptor (beta chain) came from a study of graft-versus-host responses after intestinal transplantation. Study-level information: Grafts were multivisceral, liver-intestinal, or isolated intestinal. Following induction with anti-thymocyte globulin, all recipients were given tacrolimus and steroids for 2 to 4 years. Overall study findings and caveats: Recipient marrow held GvH clones, some first seen in ileum or blood. Declining HvG levels early post-transplant were linked to peak circulating GvH clone levels.

A word on this clone: No antigen is known for it.

Clones were sequenced by immunoSEQ multiplex PCR, and TCRdb holds only the in-frame ones, with some missing. The repertoire holds fewer than 95,000 clones, with approximately 94% as singletons. Deletions cut 6 bases from V and 1 base from J, with 6 bases between. Germline loops: CDR1 SNHLY, CDR2 FYNNEI. There are 12 residues in the CDR3. The chain uses TRBV2 and TRBJ1-2; a weak D match, TRBD1 (5 bases). The TCR comes from a human donor who was the organ donor for an intestinal transplant. Material: unstimulated CD4+ T cells sorted from spleen or lymph node cells, obtained before transplant. For the CDR3, the DNA is TGTGCCAGCAGGGACAATAACTATGGCTACACCTTC. Translation: CASRDNNYGYTF.